These 14 T cell receptor beta chains originate from one sample sequenced in a study of CD8 T cells in ankylosing spondylitis. TCRdb redid the calling of the 5' RACE reads with MiXCR, one entry per CDR3 protein. This table has about 250,000 distinct CDR3 sequences, roughly a third appearing once. The sample was blood, either unsorted or a sorted T cell fraction (not recorded which). Source of these receptors: a male donor with ankylosing spondylitis or in good health (not recorded which).

There are a few counts of this clonotype. The chain recombines TRBV10-3 with TRBJ1-2; D not resolved. Germline CDR1 and CDR2: ENHRY and SYGVKD. Deletions cut 2 bases from V and 3 bases from J, with 7 bases between. This CDR3 is built from 13 residues. The CDR3 DNA sequence: TGTGCCATCAGTGAGGGGGTTGACTATGGCTACACCTTC. It encodes CAISEGVDYGYTF.

Only a few counts were recorded for this clonotype. The CDR3 sequence: CSARDPGGTEAFF. CDR3 bases: TGCAGTGCTAGAGATCCCGGGGGCACTGAAGCTTTCTTT. The V and J genes are TRBV20-1 and TRBJ1-1; D may be TRBD1 (5 bases). V was pared by 0 bases and J by 4 bases, with 9 bases between. Germline V CDR1 and CDR2: DFQATT, SNEGSKA (reference sequence). The CDR3 is 13 residues long.

V and J are TRBV11-2 and TRBJ2-7, with a tentative D call TRBD1 (6 bases). The CDR3 contains 14 residues. Germline V gives CDR1 SGHAT, CDR2 FQNNGV. The germline V and J ends were trimmed by 5 bases and 2 bases, with 13 bases remaining between them. This CDR3 reads CASSPGDTTYEQYF. CDR3 bases: TGTGCCAGCAGCCCTGGGGACACAACCTACGAGCAGTACTTC.

This clonotype was recorded a few times. The V gene is TRBV15, the J gene TRBJ1-1, with D unclear. Germline CDR1 reads LNHNV; CDR2 reads YYDKDF (reference sequence). The CDR3 has 13 residues. Deletions cut 1 base from V and 6 bases from J, with 9 bases between. The CDR3 DNA reads TGTGCCACCAGCAGAGCGGCTAATGCTGAAGCTTTCTTT. Translated: CATSRAANAEAFF.

Regarding this clonotype: A read error may produce the germline difference seen at one junction end. This chain uses TRBV9 with TRBJ1-3; TRBD1 aligns across 7 bases. CDR1 and CDR2 from the germline V gene are SGDLS and YYNGEE. This CDR3 has 15 amino acids. CDR3 coding DNA: TGTGCCAGCAGCACGACAGGGAGCTCTGGAAACTCCATATATTTT. Protein sequence: CASSTTGSSGNSIYF. The variable domain in full, completed from reference TRBV9 and TRBJ1-3, reads DSGVTQTPKHLITATGQRVTLRCSPRSGDLSVYWYQQSLDQGLQFLIQYYNGEERAKGNILERFSAQQFPDLHSELNLSSLELGDSALYFCASSTTGSSGNSIYFGEGSWLTVV.

This chain uses TRBV5-1 with TRBJ1-6; 9 nucleotides agree with TRBD1. V lost 4 bases, J lost 4 bases, and 6 bases stayed unmatched. The CDR3 is 16 amino acids. Germline lookup yields CDR1 SGHRS and CDR2 YFSETQ. CDR3 sequence reads: CASSPTGGPYNSPLHF. The CDR3 region has the DNA TGCGCCAGCAGCCCGACAGGGGGTCCTTATAATTCACCCCTCCACTTT.

As for this clonotype: Sequence at one end of the junction differs from germline and may be a read error. The chain combines TRBV20-1 with TRBJ2-2; D is perhaps TRBD2 (5 bases). This CDR3 is built from 12 residues. CDR1 and CDR2 from the germline V gene are DFQATT and SNEGSKA (reference sequence). The CDR3 here is CSASVRAGELYF. CDR3 DNA: TGCAGTGCTAGTGTTCGCGCCGGGGAGCTGTATTTT.

The rearrangement joins TRBV3-1 to TRBJ2-3; a weak D match, TRBD2 (5 bases). Trimming pared 5 bases from V and 2 bases from J, leaving 8 bases between. Germline CDR1 and CDR2: LGHDT and YNNKEL (reference sequence). This CDR3 spans 13 amino acids. This CDR3 is CASSSRDTDTQYF. As DNA, the CDR3 is TGTGCCAGCAGCTCGAGGGACACAGATACGCAGTATTTT.

The chain couples TRBV10-3 to TRBJ2-3, with D maybe TRBD2 (6 bases). The CDR3 is made up of 18 amino acids. V lost 0 bases and J lost 0, with 16 bases in between. Germline values: CDR1 ENHRY, CDR2 SYGVKD. The CDR3 DNA reads TGTGCCATCAGTGAGTCGTTGCGGGGAGCCACTAGCACAGATACGCAGTATTTT. Translated: CAISESLRGATSTDTQYF.

The chain links TRBV20-1 to TRBJ2-3; 9 bases map to TRBD2. CDR3 length equals 14 residues. V shed 5 bases and J 2 bases; nucleotides not matched to a gene: 5. Germline CDR1 is DFQATT and CDR2 is SNEGSKA (reference sequence). The DNA for the CDR3 is TGCAGTGCTCTCCTAGCGGGGAACACAGATACGCAGTATTTT. It yields the protein CSALLAGNTDTQYF.

CDR3: CASSLRKGTNQPQHF. CDR3 in DNA: TGTGCCAGCAGCTTACGGAAGGGTACCAATCAGCCCCAGCATTTT. The rearrangement links TRBV7-2 to TRBJ1-5; D is ambiguous. V was clipped by 2 bases and J by 3 bases, with 11 bases between them. Germline CDR1 reads SGHTA; CDR2 reads FQGNSA. The CDR3 is made up of 15 amino acids. Variable domain in full (rest from reference TRBV7-2 and TRBJ1-5): GAGVSQSPSNKVTEKGKDVELRCDPISGHTALYWYRQSLGQGLEFLIYFQGNSAPDKSGLPSDRFSAERTGGSVSTLTIQRTQQEDSAVYLCASSLRKGTNQPQHFGDGTRLSIL.

The chain uses TRBV6-5 and TRBJ2-2, with D uncertain. Germline CDR1 and CDR2: MNHEY and SVGAGI. V was shortened by 11 bases and J by 8 bases, with 6 bases between the two germline ends. The CDR3 runs 9 residues. CDR3 amino acids: CAERGELFF. CDR3 in DNA: TGTGCCGAAAGGGGGGAGCTGTTTTTT.

The chain joins TRBV20-1 to TRBJ1-1; D uncertain. Trimming pared 3 bases from V and 4 bases from J, leaving 15 bases between. This CDR3 is 14 amino acids long. In germline, CDR1 is DFQATT, CDR2 SNEGSKA (reference sequence). The DNA of the CDR3 is TGCAGTGCTAGTTTGCCTAACGGAGGCACTGAAGCTTTCTTT. Translation: CSASLPNGGTEAFF.

In its sample, this clonotype was seen a few times. V is TRBV29-1 and J is TRBJ2-6; no definite D call. The ends were cut back, 1 base at V and 1 base at J, with 5 bases in the middle. The CDR3 covers 14 residues. Germline V lookup: CDR1 SQVTM, CDR2 ANQGSEA. The CDR3 region is CSVEGGSGANVLTF. CDR3 bases: TGCAGCGTTGAAGGCGGATCTGGGGCCAACGTCCTGACTTTC.